Each of the 6 T cell receptor beta chains below was sequenced from the same sample in a study of early stage breast cancer tumors. Repertoires were generated with immunoSEQ multiplex PCR, while TCRdb's copy carries only in-frame clones and drops some. The data contain 55,000 to 70,000 clones, over 80% of them singletons. The sequenced sample was blood. The receptor set was obtained from a person aged 35 to 50 with breast cancer.

The table lists this clone with a few counts. The chain couples TRBV7-2 to TRBJ2-7; D might be TRBD1 or TRBD2, each matching 5 bases. The CDR3 totals 16 residues. V was trimmed by 1 base and J by 3 bases, leaving 16 bases between them. From germline, CDR1 is SGHTA and CDR2 FQGNSA. CDR3 in amino acids: CASSLEVGPKFYEQYF. DNA of the CDR3: TGTGCCAGCAGCTTAGAGGTGGGACCCAAATTCTACGAGCAGTACTTC.

The rearrangement joins TRBV2 to TRBJ2-1; TRBD2 matches at 12 bases. Germline values: CDR1 SNHLY, CDR2 FYNNEI. The CDR3 consists of 18 residues. J was trimmed by 2 bases and V by 7 bases; bases with no gene match: 12. The CDR3 coding sequence is TGTGCCAGCACACCGAGAGCCGGACTAGCGGGACCCTACAATGAGCAGTTCTTC. Translating it yields CASTPRAGLAGPYNEQFF.

J is TRBJ2-1 and V is TRBV9; D is unresolved. Per germline, CDR1 SGDLS and CDR2 YYNGEE. Trimming removed 3 bases from V and 5 bases from J, with 12 bases in between. This CDR3 spans 14 amino acids. The CDR3 sequence is CASSAGLLNNEQFF. In nucleotides, the CDR3 is TGTGCCAGCAGCGCAGGTCTCCTTAACAATGAGCAGTTCTTC. The full variable domain, completed using reference TRBV9 and TRBJ2-1, is DSGVTQTPKHLITATGQRVTLRCSPRSGDLSVYWYQQSLDQGLQFLIQYYNGEERAKGNILERFSAQQFPDLHSELNLSSLELGDSALYFCASSAGLLNNEQFFGPGTRLTVL.

V and J are TRBV18 and TRBJ1-5; TRBD1 might be the D (5 bases). The CDR3 has 14 residues. The germline V gene has CDR1 KGHSH and CDR2 LQKENI. V gave up 4 bases and J gave up 3 bases, with 10 bases separating them. The CDR3 region has the DNA TGTGCCAGCTCACAAGACAGAAACAATCAGCCCCAGCATTTT. Translating gives CASSQDRNNQPQHF.

The chain recombines TRBV2 with TRBJ1-1; D is unresolved. This CDR3 is 14 amino acids long. The germline gives CDR1 SNHLY, CDR2 FYNNEI. V dropped 7 bases and J dropped 1 base, with 13 bases sitting between them. The CDR3 is CASTTLYSNTEAFF. CDR3 nucleotides: TGTGCCAGCACGACCTTATACTCGAACACTGAAGCTTTCTTT. The full variable domain, in which reference TRBV2 and TRBJ1-1 provide the parts outside the CDR3, is EPEVTQTPSHQVTQMGQEVILRCVPISNHLYFYWYRQILGQKVEFLVSFYNNEISEKSEIFDDQFSVERPDGSNFTLKIRSTKLEDSAMYFCASTTLYSNTEAFFGQGTRLTVV.

CDR3 sequence: CASSSPSYEQYF. The CDR3 nucleotides read TGTGCCAGCAGTTCCCCCTCCTACGAGCAGTACTTC. This chain connects TRBV27 to TRBJ2-7; unclear D gene. The CDR3 has 12 amino acids. The ends were cut back, 4 bases at V and 0 bases at J, with 4 bases in the middle. Germline V gene data show CDR1 as MNHEY and CDR2 as SMNVEV (reference sequence).